This T cell receptor beta chain was recorded in a study of CD8+ T cells in alopecia areata. The study's findings and limits: Higher clonality than in normal scalp was seen in lesional scalp, especially alopecia totalis/universalis.

CDR1 is MNHEY and CDR2 is SVGAGI in the germline V gene. V was clipped by 6 bases and J by 5 bases; unmatched bases: 4. This CDR3 is 13 amino acids long. In alopecia areata patients, both lesional scalp punch biopsies and peripheral blood were collected. T lymphocytes (CD4+ and CD8+) were sorted from PBMCs. Extracted RNA was reverse transcribed into cDNA, the sequencing template. Only in-frame clones appear in the TCRdb table, and some are missing; sequencing was by immunoSEQ multiplex PCR. The data show fewer than 200,000 clones, 59% seen once. Details on this clone: Its antigen is as yet unknown.

The sequence was collected from a human donor with alopecia areata. The J gene is TRBJ1-2, the V gene TRBV6-5; TRBD1 matches 9 bases. The sequencing used CD4+ T cells sorted from blood, collected at week 0. CDR3 residues: CASSRQGEYGYTF. The CDR3 region has the DNA TGTGCCAGCAGCCGACAGGGGGAATATGGCTACACCTTC.